This T cell receptor (beta chain) was observed in a study of shared clonotypes between healthy human individuals. Study findings and constraints: Non-shared clonotypes were found to have lower generation probabilities than the clonotypes that were shared by all four of the sorted-subset donors. Sampling covered blood only; tissue repertoires likely differ. As a rule, naive subsets had a larger estimated richness than memory subsets.

On this clone: The antigen remains undetermined.

Clones were sequenced by immunoSEQ multiplex PCR, and TCRdb holds only the in-frame ones, with some missing. The table has more than 2 million clones, approximately 94% seen once. The germline CDR1 and CDR2 sequences are SEHNR and FQNEAQ (reference sequence). With 8 bases removed from V and 0 bases from J, the gap between germline ends came to 8 bases. The CDR3 consists of 13 residues. The origin of this receptor is a man between 18 and 29 years old in good health. The source material was naive CD4+ T cells sorted from blood. Subset reported: CD45RA+ positively selected. The chain combines TRBV7-9 with TRBJ2-1; D uncertain. CDR3 coding DNA: TGTGCCAGCGGGGTGAGCTCCTACAATGAGCAGTTCTTC. Residues: CASGVSSYNEQFF.